This T cell receptor beta chain was sequenced during a study of Graves' ophthalmopathy and Graves' hyperthyroidism. This clonotype appeared many times. Its target is unknown. Findings of the study overall: The study's model predicted ophthalmopathy progression at 70.59% sensitivity and 72.22% specificity.

TCR beta CDR3 amplification used RNA transcripts. Second-round multiplex PCR followed a first-round RT-PCR using HTBI primers. Via MiXCR, TCRdb re-called the multiplex PCR reads, giving one row per CDR3 protein. The sample records 900,000 to 1,200,000 distinct CDR3 sequences, approximately 35% being singletons. The source material was peripheral blood or thyroid tissue (not recorded which). This receptor was identified in an adult man with Graves' hyperthyroidism.

The chain's CDR3 is CASSLLVPSYNSPLHF. CDR3 sequence (DNA): TGTGCCAGCAGCCTACTCGTTCCCTCCTATAATTCACCCCTCCACTTT. The chain couples TRBV7-9 to TRBJ1-6; D unresolved. The length of the CDR3 is 16 residues. Per germline, CDR1 SEHNR and CDR2 FQNEAQ (reference sequence). V was trimmed by 5 bases and J by 0 bases, leaving 11 bases between them.